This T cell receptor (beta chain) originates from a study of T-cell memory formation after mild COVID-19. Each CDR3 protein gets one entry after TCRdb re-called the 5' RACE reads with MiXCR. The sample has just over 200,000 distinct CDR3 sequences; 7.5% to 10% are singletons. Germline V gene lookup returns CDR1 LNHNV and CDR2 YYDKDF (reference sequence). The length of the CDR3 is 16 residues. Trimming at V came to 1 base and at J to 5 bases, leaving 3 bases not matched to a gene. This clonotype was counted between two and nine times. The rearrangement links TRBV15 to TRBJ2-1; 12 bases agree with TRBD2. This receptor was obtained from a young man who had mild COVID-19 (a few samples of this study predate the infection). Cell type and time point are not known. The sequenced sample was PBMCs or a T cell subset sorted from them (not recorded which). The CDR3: CATSRGGLAGNNEQFF. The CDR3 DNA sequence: TGTGCCACCAGCAGAGGAGGACTAGCGGGGAACAATGAGCAGTTCTTC.